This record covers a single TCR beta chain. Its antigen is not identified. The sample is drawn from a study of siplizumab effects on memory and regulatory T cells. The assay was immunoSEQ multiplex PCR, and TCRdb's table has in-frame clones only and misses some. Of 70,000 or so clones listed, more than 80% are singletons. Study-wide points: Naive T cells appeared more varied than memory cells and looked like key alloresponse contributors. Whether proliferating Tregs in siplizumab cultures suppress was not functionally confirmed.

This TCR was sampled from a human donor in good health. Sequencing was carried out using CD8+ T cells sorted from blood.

This chain's CDR3 is CASRITSGAYNEQFF. CDR3 sequence (DNA): TGTGCCAGTAGGATTACTAGCGGGGCTTACAATGAGCAGTTCTTC. The chain uses TRBV19 and TRBJ2-1, with 10 nucleotides matching TRBD2. The CDR3 has 15 residues. CDR1 and CDR2 (germline): LNHDA, SQIVND (reference sequence). V was clipped by 6 bases and J by 4 bases; unmatched bases: 6.